This entry is about one T cell receptor beta chain. The antigen is unknown. These data come from a study of T cell responses to AZD1222 COVID-19 vaccine. At the level of the study: The analysis combined second doses at about 4 or about 12 weeks.

The study, taken as a whole, reports: Increases in Spike-specific TCR breadth and depth were seen after two AZD1222 doses. Dominant CD4 TCR responses targeted spike regions 160-218 and 743-854. The donor group comprised mostly white British people and more females; the analysis possibly underestimated clonal diversity.

The germline gives CDR1 SGHTA, CDR2 FQGNSA. The CDR3 contains 15 residues. Trimming took off 0 bases at V and 10 bases at J, with 13 bases between the two ends. Profiled with immunoSEQ multiplex PCR; TCRdb holds only in-frame clones, not every one. The table lists around 100,000 clones, 70% to 90% of them singletons. The receptor was derived from an adult in good health. Sequencing used peripheral blood, obtained on day 0 of AZD1222 vaccination. The chain has TRBV7-2 and TRBJ1-6; D uncertain. This CDR3 reads CASSLAGKSTSPLHF. For the CDR3, the DNA is TGTGCCAGCAGCTTAGCTGGTAAATCAACATCACCCCTCCACTTT. Supplemented by reference TRBV7-2 and TRBJ1-6, the full variable domain reads GAGVSQSPSNKVTEKGKDVELRCDPISGHTALYWYRQSLGQGLEFLIYFQGNSAPDKSGLPSDRFSAERTGGSVSTLTIQRTQQEDSAVYLCASSLAGKSTSPLHFGNGTRLTVT.